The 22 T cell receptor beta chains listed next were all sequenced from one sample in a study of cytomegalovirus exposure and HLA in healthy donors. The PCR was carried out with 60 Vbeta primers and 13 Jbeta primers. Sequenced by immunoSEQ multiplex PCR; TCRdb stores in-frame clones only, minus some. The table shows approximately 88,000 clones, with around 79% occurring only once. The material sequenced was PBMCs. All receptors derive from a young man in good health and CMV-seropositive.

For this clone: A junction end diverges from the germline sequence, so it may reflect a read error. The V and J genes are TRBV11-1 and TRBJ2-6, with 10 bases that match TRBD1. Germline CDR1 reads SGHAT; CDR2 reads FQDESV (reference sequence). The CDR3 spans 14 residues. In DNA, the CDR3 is TGTGCCAGCAGCGGGCGGACAGGGGGCAACGTCCTGACTTTC. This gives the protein CASSGRTGGNVLTF.

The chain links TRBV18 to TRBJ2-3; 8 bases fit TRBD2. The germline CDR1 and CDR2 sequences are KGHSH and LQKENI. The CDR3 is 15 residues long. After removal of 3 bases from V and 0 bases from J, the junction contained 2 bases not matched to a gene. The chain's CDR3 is CASSPTSGSTDTQYF. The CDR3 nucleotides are TGTGCCAGCTCACCTACTAGCGGAAGCACAGATACGCAGTATTTT.

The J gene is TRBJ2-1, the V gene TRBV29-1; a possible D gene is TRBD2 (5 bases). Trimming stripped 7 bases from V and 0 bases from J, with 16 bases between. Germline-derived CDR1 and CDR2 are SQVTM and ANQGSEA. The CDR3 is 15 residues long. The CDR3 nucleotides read TGCAGCGCCCTTGGGAGCGCGCGCTCCTACAATGAGCAGTTCTTC. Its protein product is CSALGSARSYNEQFF.

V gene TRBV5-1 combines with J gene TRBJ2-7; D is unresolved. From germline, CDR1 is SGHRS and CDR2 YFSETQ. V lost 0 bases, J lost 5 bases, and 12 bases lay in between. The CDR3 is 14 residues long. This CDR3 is CASSLGQRSNEQYF. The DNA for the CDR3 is TGCGCCAGCAGCTTGGGGCAGCGATCTAACGAGCAGTACTTC.

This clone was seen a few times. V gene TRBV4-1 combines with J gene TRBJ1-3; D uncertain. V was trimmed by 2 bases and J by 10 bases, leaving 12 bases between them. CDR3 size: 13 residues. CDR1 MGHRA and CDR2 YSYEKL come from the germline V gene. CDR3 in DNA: TGCGCCAGCAGCCAACGCTCGAGTGCTACCATATATTTT. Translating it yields CASSQRSSATIYF.

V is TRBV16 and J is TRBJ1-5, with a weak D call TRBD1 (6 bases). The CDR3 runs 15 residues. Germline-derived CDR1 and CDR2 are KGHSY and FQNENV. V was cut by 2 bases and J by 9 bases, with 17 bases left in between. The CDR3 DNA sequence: TGTGCCAGCAGCCAAGGGACACCGGAGGTACGGCCCCAGCATTTT. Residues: CASSQGTPEVRPQHF.

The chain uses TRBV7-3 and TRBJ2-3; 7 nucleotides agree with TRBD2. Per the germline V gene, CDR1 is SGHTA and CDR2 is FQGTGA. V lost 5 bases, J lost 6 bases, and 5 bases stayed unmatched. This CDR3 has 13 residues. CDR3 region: CASSGPGGDTQYF. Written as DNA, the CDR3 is TGTGCCAGCAGCGGACCCGGGGGGGATACGCAGTATTTT.

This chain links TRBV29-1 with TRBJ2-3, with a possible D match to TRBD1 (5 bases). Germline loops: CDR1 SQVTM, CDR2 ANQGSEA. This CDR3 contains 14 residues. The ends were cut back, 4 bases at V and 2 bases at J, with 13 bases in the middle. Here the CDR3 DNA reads TGCAGCGTTGCAAAGGACACGATCACAGATACGCAGTATTTT. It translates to CSVAKDTITDTQYF.

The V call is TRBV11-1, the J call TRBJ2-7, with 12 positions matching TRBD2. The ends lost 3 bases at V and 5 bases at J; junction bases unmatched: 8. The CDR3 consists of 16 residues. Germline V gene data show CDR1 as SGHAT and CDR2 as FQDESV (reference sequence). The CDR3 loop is CASSFYGLAGSHEQYF. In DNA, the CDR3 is TGTGCCAGCAGCTTCTACGGACTAGCGGGATCCCACGAGCAGTACTTC.

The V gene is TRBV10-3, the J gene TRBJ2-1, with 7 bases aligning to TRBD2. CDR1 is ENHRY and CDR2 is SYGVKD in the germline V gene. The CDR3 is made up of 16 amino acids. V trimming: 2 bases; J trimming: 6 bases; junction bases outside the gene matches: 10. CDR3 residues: CAISEVGGRVSNEQFF. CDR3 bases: TGTGCCATCAGTGAGGTTGGAGGGAGGGTTTCCAATGAGCAGTTCTTC.

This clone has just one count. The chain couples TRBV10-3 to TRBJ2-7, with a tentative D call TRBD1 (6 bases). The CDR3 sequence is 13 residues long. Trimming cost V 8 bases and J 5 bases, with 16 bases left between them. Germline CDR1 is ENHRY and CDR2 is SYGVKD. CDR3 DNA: TGTGCCATCTGTCCTCAGGGGTCTGACGAGCAGTACTTC. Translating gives CAICPQGSDEQYF.

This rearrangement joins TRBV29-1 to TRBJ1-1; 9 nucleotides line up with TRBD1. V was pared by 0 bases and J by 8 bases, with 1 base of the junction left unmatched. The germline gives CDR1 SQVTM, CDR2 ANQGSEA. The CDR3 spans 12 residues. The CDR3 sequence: CSVEEGTGEAFF. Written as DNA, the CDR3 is TGCAGCGTTGAAGAGGGGACAGGGGAAGCTTTCTTT.

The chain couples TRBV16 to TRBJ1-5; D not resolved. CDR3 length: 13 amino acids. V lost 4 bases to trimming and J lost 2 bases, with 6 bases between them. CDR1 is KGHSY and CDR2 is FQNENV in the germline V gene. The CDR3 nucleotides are TGTGCCAGCAGCCCCCCGGGCAATCAGCCCCAGCATTTT. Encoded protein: CASSPPGNQPQHF.

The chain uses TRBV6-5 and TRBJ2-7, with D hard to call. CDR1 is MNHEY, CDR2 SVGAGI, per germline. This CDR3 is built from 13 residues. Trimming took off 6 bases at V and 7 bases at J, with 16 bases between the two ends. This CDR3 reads CASSRVPSREQYF. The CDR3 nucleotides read TGTGCCAGCAGCCGGGTCCCCAGTCGGGAGCAGTACTTC.

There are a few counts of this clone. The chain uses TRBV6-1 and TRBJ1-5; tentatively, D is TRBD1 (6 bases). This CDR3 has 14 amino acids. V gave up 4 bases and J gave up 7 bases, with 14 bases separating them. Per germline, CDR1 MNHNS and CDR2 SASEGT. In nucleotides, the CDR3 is TGTGCCAGCAGTGGTCAGGGGTTCGAACAGCCCCAGCATTTT. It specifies CASSGQGFEQPQHF.

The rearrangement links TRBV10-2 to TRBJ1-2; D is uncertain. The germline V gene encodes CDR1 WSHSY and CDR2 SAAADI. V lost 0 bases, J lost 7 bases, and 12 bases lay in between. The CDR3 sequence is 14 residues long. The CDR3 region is CASSESGGSGGYTF. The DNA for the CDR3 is TGCGCCAGCAGTGAGTCGGGAGGTTCGGGTGGCTACACCTTC.

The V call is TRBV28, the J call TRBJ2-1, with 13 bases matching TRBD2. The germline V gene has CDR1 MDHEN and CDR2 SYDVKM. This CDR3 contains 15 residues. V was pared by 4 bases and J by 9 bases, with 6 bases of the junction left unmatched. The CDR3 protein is CASSSGTSGKFEQFF. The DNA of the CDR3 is TGTGCCAGCAGTTCCGGGACTAGCGGGAAATTTGAGCAGTTCTTC.

The DNA for the CDR3 is TGCGCCAGCAGCCAACTAGCGGGGTCTCTCCCCGGCTTAGATACGCAGTATTTT. Encoded protein: CASSQLAGSLPGLDTQYF. J is TRBJ2-3 and V is TRBV4-1, with 9 bases lining up with TRBD2. Germline V lookup: CDR1 MGHRA, CDR2 YSYEKL. CDR3 length equals 18 residues. Trimming removed 2 bases from V and 5 bases from J; junction bases left unmatched: 14.

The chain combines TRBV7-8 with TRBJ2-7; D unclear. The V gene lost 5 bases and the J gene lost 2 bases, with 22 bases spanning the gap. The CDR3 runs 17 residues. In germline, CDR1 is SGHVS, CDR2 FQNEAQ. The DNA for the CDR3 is TGTGCCAGCAGCGCACCCATAACTATGGCGGTGGCCTACGAGCAGTACTTC. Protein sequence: CASSAPITMAVAYEQYF. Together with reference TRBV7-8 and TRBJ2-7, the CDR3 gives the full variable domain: GAGVSQSPRYKVAKRGQDVALRCDPISGHVSLFWYQQALGQGPEFLTYFQNEAQLDKSGLPSDRFFAERPEGSVSTLKIQRTQQEDSAVYLCASSAPITMAVAYEQYFGPGTRLTVT.

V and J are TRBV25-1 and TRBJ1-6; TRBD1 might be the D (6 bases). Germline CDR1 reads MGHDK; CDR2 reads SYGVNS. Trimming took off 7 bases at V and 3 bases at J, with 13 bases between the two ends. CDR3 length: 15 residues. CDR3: CASTAPGHYNSPLHF. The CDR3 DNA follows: TGTGCCAGCACCGCCCCGGGACACTATAATTCACCCCTCCACTTT.

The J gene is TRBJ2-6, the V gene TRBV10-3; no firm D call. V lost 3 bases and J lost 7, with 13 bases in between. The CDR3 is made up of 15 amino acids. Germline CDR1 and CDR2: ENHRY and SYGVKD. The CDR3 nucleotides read TGTGCCATCAGTGATCCTACCCCATCCGCCAACGTCCTGACTTTC. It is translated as CAISDPTPSANVLTF.

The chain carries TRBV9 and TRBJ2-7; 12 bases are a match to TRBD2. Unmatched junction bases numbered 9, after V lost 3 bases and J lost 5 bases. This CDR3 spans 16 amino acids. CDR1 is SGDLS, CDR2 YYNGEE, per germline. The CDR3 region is CASSASRLAGAHEQYF. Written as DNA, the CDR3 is TGTGCCAGCAGCGCCTCCCGACTAGCGGGAGCCCACGAGCAGTACTTC.